Only a few counts were recorded for the clone carrying this T cell receptor beta chain. The antigen is not known. This CDR3 comprises 18 residues. Deletions cut 0 bases from V and 3 bases from J, with 17 bases between. The germline CDR1 and CDR2 sequences are LGHNA and YSLEER. The record originates from a study of identical twins. One entry per CDR3 protein, called by TCRdb with MiXCR from the 5' RACE reads. The sample records 500,000 or so distinct CDR3 sequences, more than 13% being singletons. General study findings and limits: Compared with models, monozygotic twins showed more out-of-frame TCR alpha sharing. Analyses of zero insertions could, in part, be confounded by invariant MAIT and iNKT cells.

This sample also belongs to another study, concerning yellow fever vaccine responses in identical twins.

Sequencing was performed on CD4+ T cells sorted from blood. The sequence was collected from a woman aged 18-29 years in good health. The chain is built from TRBV4-3 and TRBJ2-2; D unresolved. The CDR3 bases are TGCGCCAGCAGCCAAGAGATTCCTGGGGTATTGGACACCGGGGAGCTGTTTTTT. As protein: CASSQEIPGVLDTGELFF.